Listed below are T cell receptor beta chains from one sample, sequenced in a study of vaccination effects on CD4 cells after COVID-19. This table comes from immunoSEQ multiplex PCR, and its TCRdb copy is limited to in-frame clones, with some not included. This table has fewer than 40,000 clones, approximately 72% appearing once. These receptors' targets are unknown. This sample comprised CD4+ T cells from PBMCs cultured with a peptide pool, obtained before COVID-19 vaccination. The receptor source for this set is a human donor who had a prior SARS-CoV-2 infection. Both conserved end residues are part of each CDR3. Each record gives: clone size, D gene, J gene, V gene, CDR3 protein, CDR3 DNA. A D gene is named only where the DNA matches it firmly. Clone size is given for some rows only: seen once, a few or many times, or a class if the clone is expanded.

>NA|NA|TRBJ2-7|TRBV19
CASSTLDGISYEQYF
TGTGCCAGTAGTACTTTGGACGGAATATCCTACGAGCAGTACTTC
>NA|TRBD1|TRBJ1-1|TRBV27
CASSFDRGVVTEAFF
TGTGCCAGCAGTTTTGACAGGGGGGTTGTCACTGAAGCTTTCTTT
>NA|TRBD1|TRBJ1-3|TRBV19
CASSIQGAFSGNTIYF
TGTGCCAGTAGTATACAGGGGGCCTTCTCTGGAAACACCATATATTTT
>NA|NA|TRBJ2-7|TRBV19
CASSGSSSGVSYEQYF
TGTGCCAGTAGTGGGTCGAGTTCTGGGGTGTCCTACGAGCAGTACTTC
>NA|TRBD1|TRBJ1-1|TRBV4-2
CASSHRDSLGNTEAFF
TGTGCCAGCAGCCACCGGGACAGCCTGGGGAATACTGAAGCTTTCTTT
>NA|NA|TRBJ2-1|TRBV4-2
CASSPRGGPTNEQFF
TGTGCCAGCAGCCCCAGGGGCGGGCCTACGAATGAGCAGTTCTTC
>once|NA|TRBJ2-3|TRBV6-4
CASSDSDATDTQYF
TGTGCCAGCAGTGACTCTGATGCCACAGATACGCAGTATTTT
>NA|NA|TRBJ1-1|TRBV9
CASSVDHRNTEAFF
TGTGCCAGCAGCGTAGATCACAGAAACACTGAAGCTTTCTTT
>NA|NA|TRBJ2-2|TRBV7-3
CASSSSSGTGELFF
TGTGCCAGCAGCTCGTCATCCGGCACCGGGGAGCTGTTTTTT
>NA|NA|TRBJ2-2|TRBV5-4
CASSLEAVANTGELFF
TGTGCCAGCAGCTTGGAGGCGGTTGCGAACACCGGGGAGCTGTTTTTT
>NA|NA|TRBJ2-5|TRBV5-6
CASTDTPGTQETQYF
TGTGCCAGCACCGACACCCCCGGGACCCAAGAGACCCAGTACTTC
>NA|NA|TRBJ2-1|TRBV5-5
CASSLQTSSYNEQFF
TGTGCCAGCAGCTTGCAGACAAGCTCCTACAATGAGCAGTTCTTC
>NA|NA|TRBJ2-7|TRBV4-3
CASSQGHSSGSEQYF
TGCGCCAGCAGCCAAGGCCATAGTTCGGGATCCGAGCAGTACTTC
>NA|TRBD2|TRBJ2-7|TRBV25-1
CASSEAGSGGYEQYF
TGTGCCAGCAGTGAAGCGGGTAGCGGGGGCTACGAGCAGTACTTC
>NA|NA|TRBJ1-3|TRBV2
CASSEAHVGGGNTIYF
TGTGCCAGCAGTGAAGCGCATGTGGGGGGCGGAAACACCATATATTTT